This TCR beta chain is drawn from a study of shared clonotypes between healthy human individuals. Genomic DNA belonging to each subset was distributed in equal measure over several immunoSEQ plates. TCRdb's copy holds only in-frame clones and misses some; the assay was immunoSEQ multiplex PCR. The sample lists about 2.4 million clones; over 85% were seen once. This sequence was found in a man aged 18 to 30 in good health. Some clones in this sample may be carry-over from other donors' samples. The source material was naive CD4+ T cells from PBMCs. Subset defined: CD45RA+ positively selected.

The CDR3 reads CASGAGEAFF. As DNA, the CDR3 is TGTGCCAGTGGGGCAGGTGAAGCTTTCTTT. This sequence joins TRBV6-1 and TRBJ1-1; D might be TRBD1 (5 bases). CDR3 length equals 10 residues. Germline CDR1 MNHNS, CDR2 SASEGT. The ends were cut back, 9 bases at V and 7 bases at J, with 9 bases in the middle.